This TCR beta chain is drawn from a study of cytomegalovirus exposure and HLA in healthy donors (TCRdb year 2017). Broadly, across the study: According to an earlier analysis of 550 to 750 of the donors, some 170 million T cells yielded approximately 120 million unique TCR beta sequences and roughly 280 Gb of sequence data. An early release that covered roughly 600 HLA-typed donors contained about 300 gigabases of sequencing data and 80 million or so unique TCR sequences. Donor age, sex, ethnicity and CMV serostatus were collected together with the repertoire data. Among the approximately 420 genotyped donors, 81% belonged to the genetic ancestry cluster associated with self-reported Caucasian donors. Along with the roughly 700-subject first cohort, a separate validation cohort of some 130 different subjects was used. An earlier analysis of nearly 600 of the donors applied high-throughput TCR beta sequencing to assess whether each TCR beta V gene segment acted as functional or pseudogenic. The number of donors typed differed by locus, with roughly 629-640 for A, B, C, DRB1 and DQB1, more than 500 for DQA1, 600 to 610 for DPA1, and some 450 for DPB1. Rather than drawing on any new phenotypic data, the later analysis identified candidate immune exposures from TCR beta sequences and the way those sequences occurred across donors. HLA typing included class I and class II loci at four-digit resolution. Every repertoire in the discovery cohort had been generated on one and the same sequencing platform. On average, around 230,000 unique TCR beta nucleotide sequences were sequenced per donor among a few hundred genotyped donors of the cohort, with 15% to 20% of those sequences being non-productive. A later genetic analysis took genome-wide SNP genotypes for about three fifths of the roughly 670 donors and used that subset as a discovery cohort. The study combined high-throughput TCR immunosequencing, statistical association of individual TCRs with disease status, and machine learning to predict cytomegalovirus infection status. Using immunosequencing, the study profiled T cell repertoires from some 670 subjects and related those repertoires to cytomegalovirus serostatus. To study patterns of TCR occurrence, a later analysis re-analyzed previously published TCR beta repertoires from 700 or so donors and added high-resolution HLA genotyping. Because of strong linkage in the cohort, roughly five DR-DQ haplotypes were treated as single units for association and clustering. The study aimed to test whether signatures of past pathogen exposure could be identified by cataloging public T cell receptors. What the research found in general, with its limitations: Only TCR beta chains were sequenced in this cohort, and the absence of alpha or paired-chain data limited detectable features. A later analysis associated about 16,000 TCR beta sequences with specific HLA alleles at a false discovery rate of 0.05. The authors suggested that the approach could potentially be generalized to other disease states and immunological phenotypes. According to a later analysis, parvovirus B19, influenza, CMV and Epstein-Barr virus appeared linked to several top co-occurrence clusters. Because some donors lacked HLA typing at each locus, the association tests relied only on the typed subset. Linkage disequilibrium might explain the correlated functional status among segregating V segments, but an unknown experimental factor could not be ruled out. Some IMGT-functional V segments, including TRBV6-2 and TRBV6-3, could not be distinguished by the 87-base-pair reads and were therefore excluded. In a later genetic analysis, a missense DCLRE1C variant was associated with V-gene and J-gene trimming of TCR beta chains, and the association was replicated in an independent cohort. Strong co-occurrence of HLA alleles, especially DR and DQ, made assigning TCR associations to individual alleles difficult. The classifier was reported to diagnose cytomegalovirus status with high specificity and sensitivity in both the original and validation cohorts. Because counts were too low, some 17 rarely observed V segments, including chromosome 9 orphons, were left out of the earlier analysis of 587 of the donors. Across donors, most TCR sequences were observed very rarely, whereas some public TCRs were present in many individuals. In a later analysis, the rate of TCR association differed among HLA loci, with DRB1 alleles having the most associated TCRs and HLA-C alleles having the fewest. According to a later analysis, most CMV-associated TCR beta chains appeared to be HLA-restricted, and the HLA associations seemed to be driven largely by CMV exposure. According to a later genetic analysis, donors in an Asian-associated ancestry cluster had fewer N-insertions in productive TCRs than the roughly 670-donor mean. A later analysis found that HLA-associated TCR beta chains were more clonally expanded and had lower generation probabilities than equally common non-associated chains. In an earlier analysis of a few hundred of the donors, most TCR beta V segments were observed in productive rearrangements about 87% or about 30% of the time, broadly matching IMGT annotations. The study gave a list of some 150 TCR beta chains associated with cytomegalovirus. Presence/absence analyses assumed roughly uniform sequencing depth across donors, an assumption that may not hold. A further reported finding was that TCR beta sequences accurately predicted the HLA-A and HLA-B alleles for most subjects in the first cohort. For the cohort, immune exposure information was limited to CMV serostatus. In vitro tests confirmed that a few of the cytomegalovirus-associated TCR beta chains recognize cytomegalovirus antigens. A group of highly shared sequence variants was considered likely to be a technical artifact of the sequencing pipeline.

Receptors were amplified or captured by the immunoSEQ multiplex PCR assay. For the multiplex PCR, a mixture combining 60 forward primers for TCR Vbeta segments and 13 reverse primers for TCR Jbeta segments was used. A multiplex PCR assay on genomic DNA amplified the CDR3 region of rearranged TCR beta genes. The amplified TCR beta libraries were sequenced on the Illumina HiSeq System as 87-base-pair reads. The authors' analysis ran thus. Across the roughly 640 repertoires, a later analysis counted tens of millions of unique TCR beta chains, about 10 million of which were shared by at least two donors. To remove PCR and sequencing errors, raw reads were error-corrected and collapsed into unique sequences using a nearest-neighbor algorithm that merged closely related sequences. V, D and J gene segments were assigned by aligning CDR3 sequences to IMGT reference sequences. For a sequence to be retained, at least a six-nucleotide match to both a V gene segment and a J gene segment was required. Rearrangements were called productive when the CDR3 lacked stop codons and stayed in frame with V and J; all others were non-productive. Following IMGT convention, CDR3 was defined as the stretch from the second conserved V-encoded cysteine up to the conserved J-encoded phenylalanine. Sequences without an unambiguous match to a single V gene segment were excluded from the earlier analysis of almost 600 of the donors. An earlier analysis of just under 600 of the donors called V segments functional above 56.7% productive rearrangements and segregating when the between-donor standard deviation exceeded 5%. A statistical classification framework was built for diagnosing cytomegalovirus status from the catalog of TCR beta chain sequences. V and J gene assignment, in a later analysis, came from comparing TCR nucleotide sequences with IMGT/GENE-DB human TR gene sequences. The TCRdist pipeline was used in a later analysis to assign CDR3 sequences and most-parsimonious VDJ recombination scenarios. In a later analysis, every TCR beta chain was defined by the combination of its CDR3 amino acid sequence and its V-gene family, and reads without a unique V-gene family were dropped. As a way to deal with suspected cross-contamination and a sequencing artifact, a later analysis dropped approximately 590 nucleotide sequences that were highly shared and had low generation probability. In a later analysis, a clonal expansion index for each public chain was calculated from normalized within-repertoire ranks of inferred template counts. A later analysis computed generation probabilities with a VDJ recombination model fitted to out-of-frame rearrangements, and checked the results against IGoR. A later analysis scored TCR-TCR, TCR-HLA and TCR-CMV co-occurrence with hypergeometric tests, applying a repertoire-size bias correction to TCR pairs. False discovery rates were estimated in a later analysis by permuting HLA or CMV assignments 20 times. In a later analysis, co-occurring TCRs were grouped with DBSCAN, and TCRdist sequence similarity was added when clustering was performed within HLA-allele-positive subsets. Repertoires with fewer than 30,000 or more than 120,000 public chains were left out of co-occurrence clustering, as were about 5 repertoires with anomalous nucleotide sharing. Held by TCRdb, this immuneACCESS table contains in-frame sequences only and omits some clones. Under half of the omission traces to an unresolved V gene where checked; the cause of the rest is unknown. V and J calls and clone size are as listed in that table; D and trimming were resolved from the DNA. The sample data list 160,000 or so clones, and roughly 80% of these were observed just once. The ten top clones hold approximately 12% of the sample.

This clone came up once. No antigen is known for it. Base qualities are missing; no much larger clone stands one base away. The CDR3 holds 15 amino acids from the cysteine to the phenylalanine. Here the CDR3 DNA is all that survives: 45 bases in frame from base 1. V ends up 6 bases short and J 3 bases short, with an unmatched junction base count of 8. Based on the germline V gene, the CDR1 and CDR2 sequences are MDHEN and SYDVKM. The cohort was made up of approximately 670 healthy bone marrow donors. Cohort members were all nominally healthy when sampled, although unrecorded immune exposures were likely present. The donor tested CMV seropositive, placing the donor among the approximately 290 seropositive members of the cohort. Each donor provided a peripheral blood sample, and peripheral blood mononuclear cells were used for TCR beta sequencing. The Qiagen DNeasy Blood Extraction Kit was used to extract genomic DNA from the blood cell samples.

The specimen sequenced was PBMCs. The receptor's source is a man aged 50-60 years in good health and CMV-seropositive. This receptor chain uses TRBV28 and TRBJ1-5; 7 bases in the junction line up with TRBD1. The CDR3 is CASRSDRTNNQPQHF. The nucleotide sequence reads TGTGCCAGCAGGTCGGACAGGACAAACAATCAGCCCCAGCATTTT. Here the CDR3 is joined to the reference TRBV28 and TRBJ1-5 genes, and the full variable domain is: DVKVTQSSRYLVKRTGEKVFLECVQDMDHENMFWYRQDPGLGLRLIYFSYDVKMKEKGDIPEGYSVSREKKERFSLILESASTNQTSMYLCASRSDRTNNQPQHFGDGTRLSIL.